The T cell receptor beta chain under discussion was sequenced for a study of control samples from healthy donors and cancer patients. Germline CDR1 reads MNHEY; CDR2 reads SVGAGI. The CDR3 runs to 13 residues. The trim removed 6 bases at V and 7 bases at J, leaving 6 bases unmatched. The protocol was immunoSEQ multiplex PCR, while the TCRdb copy is restricted to in-frame clones and leaves out a portion. The sample has 100,000 to 150,000 clones, approximately 90% seen once. The sequence derives from a man younger than 30 in good health. What was sequenced was blood. The V and J genes are TRBV6-5 and TRBJ1-5; 7 positions match TRBD1. The CDR3 protein is CASRDRAHQPQHF. Written as DNA, the CDR3 is TGTGCCAGCAGAGACAGGGCTCACCAGCCCCAGCATTTT.